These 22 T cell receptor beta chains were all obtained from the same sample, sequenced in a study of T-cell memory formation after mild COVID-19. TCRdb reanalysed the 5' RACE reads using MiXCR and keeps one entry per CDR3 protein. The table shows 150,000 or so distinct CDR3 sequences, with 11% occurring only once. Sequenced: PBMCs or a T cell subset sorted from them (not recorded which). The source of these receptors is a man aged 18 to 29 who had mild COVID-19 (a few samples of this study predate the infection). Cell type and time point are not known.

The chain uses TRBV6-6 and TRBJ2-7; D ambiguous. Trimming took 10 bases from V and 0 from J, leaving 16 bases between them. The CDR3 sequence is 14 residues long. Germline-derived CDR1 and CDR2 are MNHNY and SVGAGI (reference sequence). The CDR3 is CATLPRADSYEQYV. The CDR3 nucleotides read TGTGCCACCCTCCCCCGGGCTGACTCCTACGAGCAGTACGTC.

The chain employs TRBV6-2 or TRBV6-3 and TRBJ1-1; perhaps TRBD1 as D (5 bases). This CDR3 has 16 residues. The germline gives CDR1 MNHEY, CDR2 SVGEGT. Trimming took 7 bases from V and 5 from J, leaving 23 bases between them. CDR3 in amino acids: CASTRGHRTGGTEAFF. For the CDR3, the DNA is TGTGCCAGCACTCGGGGCCACAGAACCGGGGGGACTGAAGCTTTCTTT.

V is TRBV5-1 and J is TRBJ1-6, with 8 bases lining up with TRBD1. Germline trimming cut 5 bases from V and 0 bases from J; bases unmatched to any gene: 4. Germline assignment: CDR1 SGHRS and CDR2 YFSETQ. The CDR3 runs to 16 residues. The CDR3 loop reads CASSSGQGSYNSPLHF. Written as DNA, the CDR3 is TGCGCCAGCAGTAGCGGACAGGGCTCCTATAATTCACCCCTCCACTTT.

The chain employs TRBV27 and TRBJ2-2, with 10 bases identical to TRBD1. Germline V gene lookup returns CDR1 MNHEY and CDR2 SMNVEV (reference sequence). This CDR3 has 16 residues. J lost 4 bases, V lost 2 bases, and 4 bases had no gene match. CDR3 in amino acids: CASSLPGQGSTGELFF. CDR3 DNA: TGTGCCAGCAGTTTACCGGGACAGGGGTCCACCGGGGAGCTGTTTTTT.

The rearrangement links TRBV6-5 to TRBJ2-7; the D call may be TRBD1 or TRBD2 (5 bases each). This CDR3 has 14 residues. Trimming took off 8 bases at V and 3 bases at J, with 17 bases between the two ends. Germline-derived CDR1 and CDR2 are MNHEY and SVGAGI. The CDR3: CASGDPDGNYEQYF. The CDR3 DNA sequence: TGTGCCAGCGGGGACCCGGACGGTAACTACGAGCAGTACTTC.

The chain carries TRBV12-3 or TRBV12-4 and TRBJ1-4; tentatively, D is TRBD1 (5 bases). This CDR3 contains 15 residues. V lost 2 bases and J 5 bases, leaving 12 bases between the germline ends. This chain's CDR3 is CASSLIGRVNEKLFF. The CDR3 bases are TGTGCCAGCAGTTTAATTGGCAGGGTGAATGAAAAACTGTTTTTT.

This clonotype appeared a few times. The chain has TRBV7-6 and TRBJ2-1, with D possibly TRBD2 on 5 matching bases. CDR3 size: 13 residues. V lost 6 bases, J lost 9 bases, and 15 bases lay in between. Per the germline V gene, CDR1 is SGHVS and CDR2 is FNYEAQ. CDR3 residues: CASSRDMGSEQFF. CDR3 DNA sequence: TGTGCCAGCAGTCGAGACATGGGGAGTGAGCAGTTCTTC. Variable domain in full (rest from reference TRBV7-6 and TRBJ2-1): GAGVSQSPRYKVTKRGQDVALRCDPISGHVSLYWYRQALGQGPEFLTYFNYEAQQDKSGLPNDRFSAERPEGSISTLTIQRTEQRDSAMYRCASSRDMGSEQFFGPGTRLTVL.

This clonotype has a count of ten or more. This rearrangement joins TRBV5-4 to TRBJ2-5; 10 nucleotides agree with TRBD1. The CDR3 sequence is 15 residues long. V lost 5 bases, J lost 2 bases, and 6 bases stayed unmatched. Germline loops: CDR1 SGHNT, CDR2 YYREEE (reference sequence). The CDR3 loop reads CASRSRTGGQETQYF. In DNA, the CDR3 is TGTGCCAGCAGATCAAGGACAGGGGGGCAAGAGACCCAGTACTTC.

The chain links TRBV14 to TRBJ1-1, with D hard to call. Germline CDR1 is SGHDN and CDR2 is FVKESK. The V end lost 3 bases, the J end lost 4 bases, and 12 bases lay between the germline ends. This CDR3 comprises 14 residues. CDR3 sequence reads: CASSQEVMGTEAFF. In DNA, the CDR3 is TGTGCCAGCAGCCAGGAGGTTATGGGCACTGAAGCTTTCTTT.

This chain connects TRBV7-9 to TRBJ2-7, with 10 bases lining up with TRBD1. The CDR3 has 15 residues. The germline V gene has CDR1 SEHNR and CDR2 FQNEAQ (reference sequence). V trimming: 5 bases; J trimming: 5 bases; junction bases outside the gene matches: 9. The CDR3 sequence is CASSPGRQGAHEQYF. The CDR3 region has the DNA TGTGCCAGCAGCCCCGGTCGACAGGGGGCCCACGAGCAGTACTTC.

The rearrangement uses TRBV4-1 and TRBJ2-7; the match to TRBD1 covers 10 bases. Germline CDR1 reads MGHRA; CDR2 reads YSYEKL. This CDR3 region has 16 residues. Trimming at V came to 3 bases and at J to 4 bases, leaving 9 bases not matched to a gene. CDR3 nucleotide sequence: TGCGCCAGCAGCCACCTCCAGGGACAGGGGAAGTACGAGCAGTACTTC. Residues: CASSHLQGQGKYEQYF.

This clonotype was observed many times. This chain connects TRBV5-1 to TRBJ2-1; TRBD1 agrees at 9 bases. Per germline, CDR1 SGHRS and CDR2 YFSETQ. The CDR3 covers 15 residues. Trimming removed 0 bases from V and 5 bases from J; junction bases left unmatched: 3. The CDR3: CASSLAGQGNNEQFF. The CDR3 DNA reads TGCGCCAGCAGCTTGGCGGGACAGGGTAACAATGAGCAGTTCTTC.

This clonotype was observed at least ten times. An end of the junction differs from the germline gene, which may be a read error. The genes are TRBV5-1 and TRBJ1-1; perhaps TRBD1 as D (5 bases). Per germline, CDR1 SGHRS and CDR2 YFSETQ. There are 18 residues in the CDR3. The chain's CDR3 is CASSFELRGPYPNTESFF. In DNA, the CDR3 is TGCGCCAGCAGTTTTGAATTACGGGGCCCATACCCGAACACTGAATCTTTCTTT. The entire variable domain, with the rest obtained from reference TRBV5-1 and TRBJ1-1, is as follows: KAGVTQTPRYLIKTRGQQVTLSCSPISGHRSVSWYQQTPGQGLQFLFEYFSETQRNKGNFPGRFSGRQFSNSRSEMNVSTLELGDSALYLCASSFELRGPYPNTESFFGQGTRLTVV.

CDR3 region: CSAIRTEAFF. In DNA form, the CDR3 reads TGCAGTGCTATCAGGACAGAAGCTTTCTTT. The genes are TRBV20-1 and TRBJ1-1, with D tentatively TRBD1 (5 bases). V was clipped by 4 bases and J by 8 bases, with 8 bases between them. This CDR3 is built from 10 residues. Germline CDR1 DFQATT, CDR2 SNEGSKA (reference sequence).

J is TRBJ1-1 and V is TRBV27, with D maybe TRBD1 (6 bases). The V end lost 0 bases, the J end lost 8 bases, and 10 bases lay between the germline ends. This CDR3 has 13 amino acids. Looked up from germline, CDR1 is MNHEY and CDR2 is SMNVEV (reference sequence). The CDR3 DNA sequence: TGTGCCAGCAGTTTATCCAGACAGGTCGAAGCTTTCTTT. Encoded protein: CASSLSRQVEAFF.

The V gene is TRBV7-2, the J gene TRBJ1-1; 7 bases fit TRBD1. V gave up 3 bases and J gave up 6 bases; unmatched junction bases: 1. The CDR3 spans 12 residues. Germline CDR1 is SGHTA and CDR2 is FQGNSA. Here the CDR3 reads CASSFQGAEAFF. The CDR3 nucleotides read TGTGCCAGCAGCTTCCAGGGGGCTGAAGCTTTCTTT.

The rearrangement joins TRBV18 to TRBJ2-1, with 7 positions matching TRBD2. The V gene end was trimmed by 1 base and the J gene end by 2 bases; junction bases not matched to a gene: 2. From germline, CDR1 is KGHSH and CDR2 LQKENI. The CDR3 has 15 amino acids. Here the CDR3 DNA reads TGTGCCAGCTCACCACAGGGGACTACCTACAATGAGCAGTTCTTC. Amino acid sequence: CASSPQGTTYNEQFF.

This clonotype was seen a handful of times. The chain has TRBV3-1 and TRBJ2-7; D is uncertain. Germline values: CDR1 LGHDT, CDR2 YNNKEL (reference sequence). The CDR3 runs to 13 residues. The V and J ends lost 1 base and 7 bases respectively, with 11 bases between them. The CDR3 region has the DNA TGTGCCAGCAGCCAAGCCCCGATCGGGGAGCAGTACTTC. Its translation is CASSQAPIGEQYF.

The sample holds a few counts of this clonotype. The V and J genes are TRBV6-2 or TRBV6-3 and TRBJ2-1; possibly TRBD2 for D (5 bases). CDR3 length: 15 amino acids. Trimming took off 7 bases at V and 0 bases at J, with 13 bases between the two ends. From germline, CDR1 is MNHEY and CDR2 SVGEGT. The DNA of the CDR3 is TGTGCCAGCAAAATAGGCCTAGCCTCCTACAATGAGCAGTTCTTC. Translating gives CASKIGLASYNEQFF.

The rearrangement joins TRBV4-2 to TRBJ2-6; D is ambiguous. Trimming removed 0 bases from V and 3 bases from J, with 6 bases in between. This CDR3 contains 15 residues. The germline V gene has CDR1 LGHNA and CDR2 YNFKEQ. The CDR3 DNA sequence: TGTGCCAGCAGCCAAGAGTCACATGGGGCCAACGTCCTGACTTTC. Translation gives CASSQESHGANVLTF.

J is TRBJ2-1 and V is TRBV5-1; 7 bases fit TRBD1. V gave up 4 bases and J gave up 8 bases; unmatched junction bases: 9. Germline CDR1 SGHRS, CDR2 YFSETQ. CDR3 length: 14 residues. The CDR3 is CASSSMKGADEQFF. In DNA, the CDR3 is TGCGCCAGCAGCAGTATGAAGGGGGCTGATGAGCAGTTCTTC.

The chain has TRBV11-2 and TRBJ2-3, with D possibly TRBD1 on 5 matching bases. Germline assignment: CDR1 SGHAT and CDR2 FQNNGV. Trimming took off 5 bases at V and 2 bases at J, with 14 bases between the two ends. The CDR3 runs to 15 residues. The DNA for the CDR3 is TGTGCCAGCAGCCCTCTCGGACATCCCACAGATACGCAGTATTTT. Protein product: CASSPLGHPTDTQYF.